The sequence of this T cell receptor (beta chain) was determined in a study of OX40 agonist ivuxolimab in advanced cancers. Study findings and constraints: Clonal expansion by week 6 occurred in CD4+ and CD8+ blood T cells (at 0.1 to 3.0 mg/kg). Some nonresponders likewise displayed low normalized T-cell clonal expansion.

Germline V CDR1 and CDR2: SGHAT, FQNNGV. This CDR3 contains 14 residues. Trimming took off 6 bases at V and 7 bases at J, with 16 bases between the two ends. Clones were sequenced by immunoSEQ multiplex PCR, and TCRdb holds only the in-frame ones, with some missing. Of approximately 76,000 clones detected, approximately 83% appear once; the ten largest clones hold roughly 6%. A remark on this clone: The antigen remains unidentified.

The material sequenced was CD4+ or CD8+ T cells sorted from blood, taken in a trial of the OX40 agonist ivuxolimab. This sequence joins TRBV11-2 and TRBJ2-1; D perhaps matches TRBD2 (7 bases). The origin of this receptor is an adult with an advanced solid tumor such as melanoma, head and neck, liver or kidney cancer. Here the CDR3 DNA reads TGTGCCAGCAGACCTGTTGGGGGGGCAAATGAGCAGTTCTTC. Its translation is CASRPVGGANEQFF.